The 8 T cell receptor beta chains presented below share a single source sample, sequenced in a study of blood T cell repertoires in COVID-19. Profiled with immunoSEQ multiplex PCR; TCRdb holds only in-frame clones, not every one. The sample contains approximately 100,000 clones, 85% to 95% of which appear only once. The sequenced sample consisted of peripheral blood. All receptors come from a man in his fifties or sixties with active COVID-19.

The rearrangement uses TRBV2 and TRBJ2-7; D might be TRBD1 (6 bases). CDR3 length: 13 residues. The germline V and J ends were trimmed by 4 bases and 4 bases, with 11 bases remaining between them. Germline V gene data show CDR1 as SNHLY and CDR2 as FYNNEI. In nucleotides, the CDR3 is TGTGCCAGCAGTGCCGGGACACTATACGAGCAGTACTTC. This gives the protein CASSAGTLYEQYF.

The chain is built from TRBV19 and TRBJ2-5; 7 bases are a match to TRBD2. The CDR3 runs 15 residues. Germline V gives CDR1 LNHDA, CDR2 SQIVND (reference sequence). The V gene end was trimmed by 2 bases and the J gene end by 3 bases; junction bases not matched to a gene: 6. The CDR3 DNA reads TGTGCCAGTAGTATATGGGGCGGGAGCAAAGAGACCCAGTACTTC. As protein: CASSIWGGSKETQYF.

The chain uses TRBV28 and TRBJ1-4; D not certain. The CDR3 runs 13 residues. The V end was cut by 3 bases, the J end by 8 bases, with 10 bases between. CDR1 and CDR2 from the germline V gene are MDHEN and SYDVKM. DNA for the CDR3: TGTGCCAGCAGTTTCCCCACGCGCGAAAAACTGTTTTTT. It codes for CASSFPTREKLFF.

The chain uses TRBV28 and TRBJ2-1; maybe TRBD2 (6 bases). V lost 6 bases and J 0 bases, leaving 15 bases between the germline ends. The CDR3 is made up of 16 amino acids. Germline loops: CDR1 MDHEN, CDR2 SYDVKM. The CDR3 DNA sequence: TGTGCCAGCAGACGAAGGACTACGTCCTCCTACAATGAGCAGTTCTTC. Translating it yields CASRRRTTSSYNEQFF.

This sequence joins TRBV7-9 and TRBJ2-1; tentatively, D is TRBD2 (6 bases). CDR1 and CDR2 from the germline V gene are SEHNR and FQNEAQ (reference sequence). Trimming shortened V by 1 base and J by 7 bases, and 14 bases separated the two germline ends. This CDR3 has 15 amino acids. The CDR3 here is CASSLGGRLPNEQFF. CDR3 nucleotide sequence: TGTGCCAGCAGCTTAGGGGGGAGGCTACCTAATGAGCAGTTCTTC.

The gene calls are TRBV7-8 and TRBJ1-1, with no clear D. The V end was cut by 5 bases, the J end by 0 bases, with 7 bases between. The CDR3 is 13 amino acids. The germline V gene has CDR1 SGHVS and CDR2 FQNEAQ. The CDR3 sequence is CASSRSMNTEAFF. The CDR3 nucleotides are TGTGCCAGCAGCCGTTCTATGAACACTGAAGCTTTCTTT.

The rearrangement links TRBV15 to TRBJ2-5; tentatively, D is TRBD2 (6 bases). CDR3 length equals 16 residues. The ends were cut back, 0 bases at V and 4 bases at J, with 15 bases in the middle. Looked up from germline, CDR1 is LNHNV and CDR2 is YYDKDF (reference sequence). The CDR3 region is CATSREAGHLRETQYF. The CDR3 DNA is TGTGCCACCAGCAGAGAAGCGGGCCACCTGAGAGAGACCCAGTACTTC.

V gene TRBV12-3 or TRBV12-4 combines with J gene TRBJ2-7, with D uncertain. There are 13 residues in the CDR3. Trimming stripped 6 bases from V and 5 bases from J, with 14 bases between. The CDR3 DNA reads as TGTGCCAGCAGCGCTGAGAAATTCCACGAGCAGTACTTC. Translating it yields CASSAEKFHEQYF.